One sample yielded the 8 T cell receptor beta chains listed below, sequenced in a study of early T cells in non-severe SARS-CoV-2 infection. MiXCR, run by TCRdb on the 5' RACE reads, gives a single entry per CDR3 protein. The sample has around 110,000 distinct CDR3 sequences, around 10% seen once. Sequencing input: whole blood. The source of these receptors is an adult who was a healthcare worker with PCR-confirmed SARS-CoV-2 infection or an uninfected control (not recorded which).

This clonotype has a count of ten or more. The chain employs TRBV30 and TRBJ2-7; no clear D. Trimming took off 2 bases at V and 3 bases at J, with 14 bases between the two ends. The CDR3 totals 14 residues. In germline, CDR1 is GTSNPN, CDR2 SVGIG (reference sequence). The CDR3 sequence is CAWSPYPARYEQYF. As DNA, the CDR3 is TGTGCCTGGAGTCCTTACCCCGCCCGCTACGAGCAGTACTTC.

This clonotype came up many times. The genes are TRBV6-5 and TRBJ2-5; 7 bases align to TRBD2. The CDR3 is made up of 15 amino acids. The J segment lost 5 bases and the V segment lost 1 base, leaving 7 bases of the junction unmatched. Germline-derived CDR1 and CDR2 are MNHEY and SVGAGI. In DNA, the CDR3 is TGTGCCAGCAGTTACTGGAGCGGGAATGCGGAGACCCAGTACTTC. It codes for CASSYWSGNAETQYF.

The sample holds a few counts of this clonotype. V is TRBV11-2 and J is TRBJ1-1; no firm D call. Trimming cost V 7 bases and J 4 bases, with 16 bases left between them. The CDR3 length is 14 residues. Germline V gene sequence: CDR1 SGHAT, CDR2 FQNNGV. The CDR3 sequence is CASNRWGKGTEAFF. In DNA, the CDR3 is TGTGCCAGCAACAGATGGGGTAAAGGCACTGAAGCTTTCTTT.

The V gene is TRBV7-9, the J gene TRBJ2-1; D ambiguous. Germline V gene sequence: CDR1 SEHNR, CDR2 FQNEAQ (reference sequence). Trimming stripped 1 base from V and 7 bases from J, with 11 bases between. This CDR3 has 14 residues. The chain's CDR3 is CASSLEGRWNEQFF. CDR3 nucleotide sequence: TGTGCCAGCAGCTTAGAAGGTCGTTGGAATGAGCAGTTCTTC.

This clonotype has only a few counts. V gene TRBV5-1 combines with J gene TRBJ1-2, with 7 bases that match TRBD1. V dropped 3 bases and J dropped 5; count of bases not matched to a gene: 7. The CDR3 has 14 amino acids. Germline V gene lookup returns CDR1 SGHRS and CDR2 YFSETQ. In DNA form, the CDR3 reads TGCGCCAGCAGCTCGGGGGACAGAAAATATGGCTACACCTTC. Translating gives CASSSGDRKYGYTF. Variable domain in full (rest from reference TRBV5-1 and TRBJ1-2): KAGVTQTPRYLIKTRGQQVTLSCSPISGHRSVSWYQQTPGQGLQFLFEYFSETQRNKGNFPGRFSGRQFSNSRSEMNVSTLELGDSALYLCASSSGDRKYGYTFGSGTRLTVV.

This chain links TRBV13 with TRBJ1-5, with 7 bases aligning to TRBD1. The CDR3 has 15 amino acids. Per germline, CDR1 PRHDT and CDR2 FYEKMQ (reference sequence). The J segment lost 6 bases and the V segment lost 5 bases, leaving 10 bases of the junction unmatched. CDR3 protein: CASSITGERGQPQHF. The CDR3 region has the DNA TGTGCCAGCAGCATCACAGGGGAACGGGGTCAGCCCCAGCATTTT.

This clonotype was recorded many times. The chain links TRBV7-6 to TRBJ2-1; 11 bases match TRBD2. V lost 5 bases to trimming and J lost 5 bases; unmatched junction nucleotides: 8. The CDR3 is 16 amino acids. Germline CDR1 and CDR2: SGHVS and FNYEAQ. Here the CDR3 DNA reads TGTGCCAGCAGCCCGTTAGCGGGAGGGGAGCACAATGAGCAGTTCTTC. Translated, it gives CASSPLAGGEHNEQFF.

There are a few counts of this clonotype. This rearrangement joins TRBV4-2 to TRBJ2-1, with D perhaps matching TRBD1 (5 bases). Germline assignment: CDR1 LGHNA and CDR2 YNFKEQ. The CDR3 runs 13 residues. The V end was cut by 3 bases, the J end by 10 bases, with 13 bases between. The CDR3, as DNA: TGTGCCAGCAGCCAGGCCCGGTGGGGCGAGCAGTTCTTC. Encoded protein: CASSQARWGEQFF.